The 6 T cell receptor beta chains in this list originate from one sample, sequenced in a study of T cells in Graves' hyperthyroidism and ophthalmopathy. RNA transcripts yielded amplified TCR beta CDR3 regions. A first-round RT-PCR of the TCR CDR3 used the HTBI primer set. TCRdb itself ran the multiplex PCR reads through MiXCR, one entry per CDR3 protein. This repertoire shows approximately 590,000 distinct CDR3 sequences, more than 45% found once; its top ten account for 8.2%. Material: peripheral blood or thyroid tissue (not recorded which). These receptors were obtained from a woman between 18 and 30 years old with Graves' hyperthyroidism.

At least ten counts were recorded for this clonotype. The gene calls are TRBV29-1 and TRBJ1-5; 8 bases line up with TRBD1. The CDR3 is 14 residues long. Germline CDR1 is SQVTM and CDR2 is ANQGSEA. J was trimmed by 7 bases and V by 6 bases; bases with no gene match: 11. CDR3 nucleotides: TGCAGCGTATCGACCGGGACAGGCCACCAGCCCCAGCATTTT. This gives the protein CSVSTGTGHQPQHF.

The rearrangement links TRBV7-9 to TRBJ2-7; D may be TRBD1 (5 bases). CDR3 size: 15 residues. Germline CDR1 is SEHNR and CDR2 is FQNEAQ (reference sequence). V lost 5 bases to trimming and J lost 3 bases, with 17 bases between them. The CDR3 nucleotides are TGTGCCAGCAGCCAAGAGCGCAGGGCTAACTACGAGCAGTACTTC. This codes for CASSQERRANYEQYF.

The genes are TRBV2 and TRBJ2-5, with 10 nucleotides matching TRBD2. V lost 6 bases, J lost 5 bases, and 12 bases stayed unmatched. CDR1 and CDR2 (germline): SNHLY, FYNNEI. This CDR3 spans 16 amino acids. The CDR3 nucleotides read TGTGCCAGCAGCCACGTTCTAGCGGGAGTCGGTGAGACCCAGTACTTC. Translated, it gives CASSHVLAGVGETQYF.

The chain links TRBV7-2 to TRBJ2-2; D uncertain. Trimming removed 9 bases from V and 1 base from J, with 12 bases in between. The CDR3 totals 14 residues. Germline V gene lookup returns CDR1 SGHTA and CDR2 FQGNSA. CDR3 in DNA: TGTGCCAGTAGTATCTTGTTGAACACCGGGGAGCTGTTTTTT. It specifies CASSILLNTGELFF.

CDR3 sequence reads: CSVARKDGGSGNTIYF. The CDR3 bases are TGCAGCGTTGCAAGGAAGGATGGGGGATCTGGAAACACCATATATTTT. The V gene is TRBV29-1, the J gene TRBJ1-3; a weak D match, TRBD1 (5 bases). There are 16 residues in the CDR3. The ends were cut back, 4 bases at V and 1 base at J, with 17 bases in the middle. From germline, CDR1 is SQVTM and CDR2 ANQGSEA.

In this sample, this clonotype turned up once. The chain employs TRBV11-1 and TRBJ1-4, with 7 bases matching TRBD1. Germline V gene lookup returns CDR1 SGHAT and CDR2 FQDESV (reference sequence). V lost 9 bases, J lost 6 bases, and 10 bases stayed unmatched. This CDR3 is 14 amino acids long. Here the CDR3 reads CASSPEGADEKLFF. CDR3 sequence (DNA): TGTGCCAGTTCCCCGGAGGGGGCGGATGAAAAACTGTTTTTT.